This is a list of T cell receptor beta chains from one sample in a study of blood T cells in healthy people across ages. TCRdb re-analysed the 5' RACE reads in MiXCR, keeping a single row per CDR3 protein. Of hundreds of thousands of distinct CDR3 sequences in the sample, more than 40% were seen once. Sequencing was carried out using blood. Receptor source: a man in his 60s in good health. Both conserved end residues are part of each CDR3. A D gene is named only where the DNA matches it firmly. The size entry is marked missing in some rows and otherwise reads once, few, many or a size class.

CDR3 length | J gene | V gene | clone size | D gene | CDR3 DNA | CDR3 protein
12 | TRBJ1-2 | TRBV7-9 | few | TRBD1 | TGTGCCAGCGACAGGGGCCCTTATGGCTACACCTTC | CASDRGPYGYTF
16 | TRBJ1-4 | TRBV12-3/TRBV12-4 | few | TRBD1 | TGTGCCAGCAGGCTGATGACCGGGACAGGGACCGAAAAACTGTTTTTT | CASRLMTGTGTEKLFF
13 | TRBJ1-1 | TRBV10-3 | NA | NA | TGTGCCATCAGTGTGCAGGCGAACACTGAAGCTTTCTTT | CAISVQANTEAFF
15 | TRBJ2-7 | TRBV3-1 | NA | NA | TGTGCCAGCAGCCAAGTCGCCACTTTCTCCTACGAGCAGTACTTC | CASSQVATFSYEQYF
15 | TRBJ2-7 | TRBV30 | NA | TRBD1 | TGTGCCTGGCTGCCTGGGACAGGCGCCGCCTACGAGCAGTACTTC | CAWLPGTGAAYEQYF
17 | TRBJ2-1 | TRBV20-1 | NA | NA | TGCAGTGAGAAGCCGGCCTCCTACTCGAGCTCCTACAATGAGCAGTTCTTC | CSEKPASYSSSYNEQFF
16 | TRBJ1-6 | TRBV4-3 | once | TRBD1 | TGCGCCAGCAGCTTCCACCGGGACAGCCATTCTTCACCCCTCCACTTT | CASSFHRDSHSSPLHF
16 | TRBJ2-5 | TRBV7-2 | NA | NA | TGTGCCAGCAGCCCCCGGGTAGGCACTCAACAAGAGACCCAGTACTTC | CASSPRVGTQQETQYF
14 | TRBJ2-5 | TRBV4-3 | many | NA | TGCGCCAGCAGCCAAGATCGCGTTCGGGAGACCCAGTACTTC | CASSQDRVRETQYF
17 | TRBJ2-7 | TRBV4-3 | once | TRBD1 | TGCGCCAGCAGCCAAGAGAGGACGGACAGGCCCCCCGACGAGCAGTACTTC | CASSQERTDRPPDEQYF
16 | TRBJ2-3 | TRBV6-2/TRBV6-3 | NA | NA | TGTGCCAGCAGTTACGGGTCAGGCGGTGGCACAGATACGCAGTATTTT | CASSYGSGGGTDTQYF
19 | TRBJ2-3 | TRBV18 | NA | NA | TGTGCCAGCTCACCGAGGTTATTTGATCTACAAGAAACAGGGAGCACGCAGTATTTT | CASSPRLFDLQETGSTQYF
14 | TRBJ2-3 | TRBV29-1 | NA | NA | TGCAGCGTTGTGTTCCGTCGGGGCGGAGATACGCAGTATTTT | CSVVFRRGGDTQYF
13 | TRBJ1-1 | TRBV20-1 | NA | NA | TGCAGTGCTGTTCAGGGTCGGAACACTGAAGCTTTCTTT | CSAVQGRNTEAFF